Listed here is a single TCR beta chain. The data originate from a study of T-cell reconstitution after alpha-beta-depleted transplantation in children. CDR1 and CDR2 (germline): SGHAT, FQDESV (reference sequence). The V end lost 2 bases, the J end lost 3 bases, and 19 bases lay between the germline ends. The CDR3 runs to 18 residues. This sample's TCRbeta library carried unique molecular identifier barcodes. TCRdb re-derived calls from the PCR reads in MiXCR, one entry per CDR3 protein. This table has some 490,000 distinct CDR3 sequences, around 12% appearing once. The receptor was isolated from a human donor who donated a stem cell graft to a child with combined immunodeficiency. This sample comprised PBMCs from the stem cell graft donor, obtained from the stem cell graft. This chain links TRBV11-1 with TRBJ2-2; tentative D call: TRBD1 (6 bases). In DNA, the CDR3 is TGTGCCAGCAGCTTAAGGAGTAACAGGGTTTTTGACACCGGGGAGCTGTTTTTT. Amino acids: CASSLRSNRVFDTGELFF. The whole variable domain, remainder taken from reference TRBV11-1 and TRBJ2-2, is EAEVAQSPRYKITEKSQAVAFWCDPISGHATLYWYRQILGQGPELLVQFQDESVVDDSQLPKDRFSAERLKGVDSTLKIQPAELGDSAMYLCASSLRSNRVFDTGELFFGEGSRLTVL.